This TCR beta chain was sequenced for a study of T cells in localized non-small cell lung cancer. Using immunoSEQ multiplex PCR, the repertoire was profiled, and TCRdb retains in-frame clones only, with some absent. Altogether roughly 2,000 clones are present, around a quarter being singletons, with the ten largest covering under 13%. Trimming stripped 0 bases from V and 5 bases from J, with 14 bases between. Germline assignment: CDR1 MDHEN and CDR2 SYDVKM. CDR3 size: 15 residues. The source was normal lung tissue next to the tumor, collected before any cancer treatment. The V call is TRBV28, the J call TRBJ2-7, with D unclear. This TCR was sampled from a female donor aged 60 or older with stage I lung adenocarcinoma. The CDR3 region has the DNA TGTGCCAGCAGTTTATGGGCTAGTTCGACTCACGAGCAGTACTTC. Encoded protein: CASSLWASSTHEQYF.